This T cell receptor beta chain was recovered during a study of cytomegalovirus exposure and HLA in healthy donors. Broader study findings: According to a later analysis, TCR clusters from the first cohort tended to co-occur in the approximately 130 validation repertoires.

The assay was immunoSEQ multiplex PCR, and TCRdb's table has in-frame clones only and misses some. The sample includes around 74,000 clones, around 81% of them seen just once. On this clone: Its antigen remains unknown.

V was clipped by 4 bases and J by 4 bases; unmatched bases: 5. The germline V gene encodes CDR1 SGHTA and CDR2 FQGTGA. The CDR3 has 17 amino acids. The clonotype originates from a young man in good health and CMV-seronegative. The sample comprised PBMCs. J is TRBJ2-1 and V is TRBV7-3; 15 bases are shared with TRBD2. The DNA of the CDR3 is TGTGCCAGCAGCTCCCTGGGACTAGCGGGAGGTTACAATGAGCAGTTCTTC. As protein: CASSSLGLAGGYNEQFF. The variable domain in full, completed from reference TRBV7-3 and TRBJ2-1, reads GAGVSQTPSNKVTEKGKYVELRCDPISGHTALYWYRQSLGQGPEFLIYFQGTGAADDSGLPNDRFFAVRPEGSVSTLKIQRTERGDSAVYLCASSSLGLAGGYNEQFFGPGTRLTVL.